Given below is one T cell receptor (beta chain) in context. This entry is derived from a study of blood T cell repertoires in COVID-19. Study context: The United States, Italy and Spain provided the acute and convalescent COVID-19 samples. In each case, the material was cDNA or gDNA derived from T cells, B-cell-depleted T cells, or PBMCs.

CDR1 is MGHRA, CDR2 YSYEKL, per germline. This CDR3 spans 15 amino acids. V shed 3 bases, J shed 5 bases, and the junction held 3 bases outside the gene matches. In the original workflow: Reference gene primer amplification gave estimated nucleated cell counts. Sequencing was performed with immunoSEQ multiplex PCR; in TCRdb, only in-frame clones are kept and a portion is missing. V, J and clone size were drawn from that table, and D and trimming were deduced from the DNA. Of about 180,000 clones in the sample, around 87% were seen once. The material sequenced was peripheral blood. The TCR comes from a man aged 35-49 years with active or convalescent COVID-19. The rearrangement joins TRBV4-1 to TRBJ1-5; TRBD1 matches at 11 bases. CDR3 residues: CASSQGTGGYQPQHF. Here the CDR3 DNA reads TGCGCCAGCAGCCAGGGGACAGGGGGGTATCAGCCCCAGCATTTT.